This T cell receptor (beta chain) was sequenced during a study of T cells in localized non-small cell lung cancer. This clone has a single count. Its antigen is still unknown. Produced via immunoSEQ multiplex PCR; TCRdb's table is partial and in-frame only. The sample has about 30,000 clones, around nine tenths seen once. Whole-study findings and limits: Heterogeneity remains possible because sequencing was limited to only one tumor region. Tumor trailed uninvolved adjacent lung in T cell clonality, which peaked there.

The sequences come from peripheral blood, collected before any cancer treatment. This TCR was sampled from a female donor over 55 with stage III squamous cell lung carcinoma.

CDR3 nucleotides: TGTGCCAGCAGCCCATCGGGGGGTCAAGAGACCCAGTACTTC. Translated: CASSPSGGQETQYF. The V gene is TRBV28, the J gene TRBJ2-5, with 7 nucleotides matching TRBD2. With V trimmed by 6 bases and J by 2 bases, 6 bases remained unmatched. CDR1 is MDHEN and CDR2 is SYDVKM in the germline V gene. The CDR3 has 14 residues.